One sample yielded the 6 T cell receptor beta chains listed below, sequenced in a study of neurological immune-mediated disorders. TCRdb reprocessed the 5' RACE reads via MiXCR and lists one record per CDR3 protein. The sample gives more than 30,000 distinct CDR3 sequences, 13% of which show up once; 4% to 5.5% is in the top ten. Regarding time point: technical triplicate 2. Sequencing was carried out using CD4+ T cells from blood. These receptor sequences come from a female donor with HTLV-1-associated myelopathy (HAM/TSP).

This clonotype was seen repeatedly, ten times or more. V is TRBV28 and J is TRBJ2-3; D is unclear. V lost 5 bases to trimming and J lost 1 base, with 16 bases between them. CDR1 is MDHEN, CDR2 SYDVKM, per germline. There are 16 residues in the CDR3. For the CDR3, the DNA is TGTGCCAGCAGTATTGGACGGCCAGGAGGCACAGATACGCAGTATTTT. This encodes CASSIGRPGGTDTQYF.

This clonotype was found many times. The chain carries TRBV20-1 and TRBJ2-3; 11 bases agree with TRBD1. The germline V gene encodes CDR1 DFQATT and CDR2 SNEGSKA (reference sequence). V lost 2 bases to trimming and J lost 3 bases; unmatched junction nucleotides: 4. The CDR3 contains 15 residues. The chain's CDR3 is CSARWGQGVTDTQYF. In DNA form, the CDR3 reads TGCAGTGCTAGATGGGGACAGGGGGTGACAGATACGCAGTATTTT.

By share of the sample, this clonotype is medium-sized. The rearrangement uses TRBV20-1 and TRBJ1-5; a weak D match, TRBD1 (5 bases). V was clipped by 3 bases and J by 0 bases, with 9 bases between them. The germline CDR1 and CDR2 sequences are DFQATT and SNEGSKA (reference sequence). CDR3 length: 14 residues. CDR3 loop: CSASSTVSNQPQHF. Here the CDR3 DNA reads TGCAGTGCTAGTTCGACAGTTAGCAATCAGCCCCAGCATTTT.

This clonotype was seen repeatedly, ten times or more. DNA for the CDR3: TGTGCCATCAGTGAGGAAGGACACATCAACGATGATGAGCAGTTCTTC. Encoded protein: CAISEEGHINDDEQFF. The chain is built from TRBV10-3 and TRBJ2-1; a possible D gene is TRBD1 (5 bases). The CDR3 runs 16 residues. V lost 2 bases, J lost 8 bases, and 19 bases lay in between. CDR1 ENHRY and CDR2 SYGVKD come from the germline V gene.

This clonotype was found many times. This chain links TRBV5-1 with TRBJ2-7; 12 nucleotides align to TRBD2. CDR3 length: 16 amino acids. J lost 2 bases, V lost 0 bases, and 3 bases had no gene match. CDR1 and CDR2 (germline): SGHRS, YFSETQ. The CDR3 spells CASSLGLAGEPYEQYF. The CDR3 bases are TGCGCCAGCAGCTTGGGACTAGCGGGAGAGCCCTACGAGCAGTACTTC.

The chain employs TRBV20-1 and TRBJ2-7; the match to TRBD2 covers 10 bases. V shed 5 bases, J shed 2 bases, and the junction held 12 bases outside the gene matches. Germline V lookup: CDR1 DFQATT, CDR2 SNEGSKA (reference sequence). This CDR3 contains 16 residues. The CDR3 DNA follows: TGCAGTGCTCCCGTACTAGCGGGATGGAGCACCTACGAGCAGTACTTC. This translates into CSAPVLAGWSTYEQYF.